Following are 28 T cell receptor beta chains from one sample sequenced in a study of PD-L1 blockade in urothelial cancer. TCRdb keeps only in-frame clones here, not all; method: immunoSEQ multiplex PCR. The sample holds under 130,000 clones, roughly 84% seen once. Material: PBMCs, obtained around atezolizumab (anti-PD-L1) treatment. These receptors originate from a man aged 50-60 years with urothelial cancer.

As DNA, the CDR3 is TGTGCCAGCAGAGCACAGGGGGCGTTCTACAATGAGCAGTTCTTC. Amino acids: CASRAQGAFYNEQFF. The chain combines TRBV28 with TRBJ2-1; TRBD1 matches at 9 bases. Trimming cost V 6 bases and J 3 bases; bases outside gene matches: 6. The CDR3 covers 15 residues. CDR1 and CDR2 (germline): MDHEN, SYDVKM.

The CDR3 sequence is CASSFSRHTGELFF. The CDR3 DNA follows: TGTGCCAGCAGTTTTTCTCGTCACACCGGGGAGCTGTTTTTT. The chain has TRBV28 and TRBJ2-2, with unresolved D. CDR1 MDHEN and CDR2 SYDVKM come from the germline V gene. The CDR3 sequence is 14 residues long. Trimming left V 3 bases short and J 3 bases short, with 8 bases between.

This chain connects TRBV7-9 to TRBJ2-1; TRBD2 matches 8 bases. V lost 2 bases and J lost 3; bases outside the gene matches: 9. Germline loops: CDR1 SEHNR, CDR2 FQNEAQ (reference sequence). The CDR3 has 17 residues. In nucleotides, the CDR3 is TGTGCCAGCAGCTTACCCCGAGCGGGGGTTGACTACAATGAGCAGTTCTTC. Protein product: CASSLPRAGVDYNEQFF.

This chain uses TRBV5-6 with TRBJ2-4, with D tentatively TRBD2 (5 bases). CDR1 and CDR2 from the germline V gene are SGHDT and YYEEEE. Trimming cost V 2 bases and J 5 bases, with 11 bases left between them. The CDR3 loop spans 14 amino acids. The CDR3 region has the DNA TGTGCCAGCAGCTTAAGACACGGGGAAAACATTCAGTACTTC. Translating gives CASSLRHGENIQYF.

The rearrangement joins TRBV27 to TRBJ1-6; 8 bases agree with TRBD1. CDR3 length: 18 residues. Germline lookup yields CDR1 MNHEY and CDR2 SMNVEV (reference sequence). Germline trimming cut 1 base from V and 9 bases from J; bases unmatched to any gene: 14. The chain's CDR3 is CASSLFRTGGSGGSPLHF. The DNA of the CDR3 is TGTGCCAGCAGTTTATTCCGCACAGGGGGTTCGGGTGGTTCACCCCTCCACTTT.

The rearrangement joins TRBV6-5 to TRBJ2-1; 7 bases are a match to TRBD2. V was clipped by 2 bases and J by 5 bases; unmatched bases: 6. Looked up from germline, CDR1 is MNHEY and CDR2 is SVGAGI. This CDR3 spans 15 amino acids. In nucleotides, the CDR3 is TGTGCCAGCAGTTACGCGGGAGCCCCCGACAATGAGCAGTTCTTC. Translated, it gives CASSYAGAPDNEQFF.

This clone was detected once. The chain employs TRBV19 and TRBJ1-4, with 9 bases that match TRBD1. CDR1 and CDR2 (germline): LNHDA, SQIVND (reference sequence). Losses at the gene ends were 5 bases for V and 4 bases for J; bases not matched to a gene: 11. The CDR3 length is 17 residues. Written as DNA, the CDR3 is TGTGCCAGTAGTCTTGTGGGACAGGGAGGATTTAATGAAAAACTGTTTTTT. Protein sequence: CASSLVGQGGFNEKLFF.

This chain uses TRBV5-6 with TRBJ2-7; D remains unclear. CDR1 SGHDT and CDR2 YYEEEE come from the germline V gene. V shed 2 bases and J shed 0 bases, with 12 bases lying between them. The CDR3 is 15 residues long. CDR3 protein: CASSFQALSSYEQYF. The DNA for the CDR3 is TGTGCCAGCAGCTTTCAAGCGCTCAGCTCCTACGAGCAGTACTTC.

The chain joins TRBV10-3 to TRBJ2-6; a possible D gene is TRBD2 (6 bases). The V and J ends lost 3 bases and 2 bases respectively, with 14 bases between them. This CDR3 region has 17 residues. Looked up from germline, CDR1 is ENHRY and CDR2 is SYGVKD. The CDR3 protein is CAISEGGAHAGANVLTF. The DNA for the CDR3 is TGTGCCATCAGTGAAGGAGGGGCCCATGCTGGGGCCAACGTCCTGACTTTC.

The chain uses TRBV10-3 and TRBJ2-5; 14 nucleotides match TRBD2. Trimming cost V 3 bases and J 5 bases; bases outside gene matches: 14. The V gene's germline CDR1 is ENHRY and CDR2 SYGVKD. CDR3 length equals 19 residues. CDR3 in DNA: TGTGCCATCAGTGATCCCCTAGGGACTAGCGGGAGTGCGCGTGAGACCCAGTACTTC. Amino acids: CAISDPLGTSGSARETQYF.

This chain connects TRBV7-2 to TRBJ1-5; D gene unclear. The V gene lost 5 bases and the J gene lost 2 bases, with 10 bases spanning the gap. CDR1 and CDR2 (germline): SGHTA, FQGNSA. The CDR3 contains 14 residues. The CDR3, as DNA: TGTGCCAGCAGCGCCCGAGGAGGCAATCAGCCCCAGCATTTT. It specifies CASSARGGNQPQHF.

The V and J genes are TRBV20-1 and TRBJ1-1; D possibly corresponds to TRBD1 (5 bases). The CDR3 extends over 11 amino acids. CDR1 is DFQATT and CDR2 is SNEGSKA in the germline V gene (reference sequence). Trimming left V 1 base short and J 11 bases short, with 11 bases between. The CDR3 sequence is CSARGPGDAFF. CDR3 bases: TGCAGTGCTAGAGGACCGGGGGATGCTTTCTTT.

The V and J genes are TRBV20-1 and TRBJ2-5; no definite D call. This CDR3 has 11 residues. V was trimmed by 3 bases and J by 5 bases, leaving 7 bases between them. The V gene's germline CDR1 is DFQATT and CDR2 SNEGSKA (reference sequence). The CDR3 nucleotides are TGCAGTGCTAGCAAAATGGAGACCCAGTACTTC. Protein: CSASKMETQYF.

This rearrangement joins TRBV9 to TRBJ2-5; 8 bases are a match to TRBD2. The germline V gene encodes CDR1 SGDLS and CDR2 YYNGEE. V lost 2 bases, J lost 2 bases, and 8 bases stayed unmatched. CDR3 length: 16 residues. CDR3 bases: TGTGCCAGCAGCGTGGGACTAGGGGTAAATCAAGAGACCCAGTACTTC. As protein: CASSVGLGVNQETQYF. Full variable domain (remainder filled in from reference TRBV9 and TRBJ2-5): DSGVTQTPKHLITATGQRVTLRCSPRSGDLSVYWYQQSLDQGLQFLIQYYNGEERAKGNILERFSAQQFPDLHSELNLSSLELGDSALYFCASSVGLGVNQETQYFGPGTRLLVL.

The chain is built from TRBV6-7 and TRBJ2-7, with 13 bases lining up with TRBD2. TRBV6-7 is an ORF for which the function is uncertain. The CDR3 contains 18 residues. With 5 bases clipped from V and 3 bases from J, the junction kept 13 bases outside the gene matches. For the CDR3, the DNA is TGTGCCAGCAGTAACATCTCGGGACTAGCGGGAAGGGGCTACGAGCAGTACTTC. Amino acid sequence: CASSNISGLAGRGYEQYF.

The chain links TRBV23-1 to TRBJ1-2; TRBD1 agrees at 7 bases. TRBV23-1 counts as an open reading frame of uncertain function. V was clipped by 0 bases and J by 8 bases; unmatched bases: 12. The CDR3 runs to 16 residues. This CDR3 reads CASSQSPEEGAPGYTF. The CDR3 DNA sequence: TGCGCCAGCAGTCAATCACCTGAGGAGGGGGCGCCAGGCTACACCTTC.

V is TRBV11-2 and J is TRBJ2-7; 7 nucleotides agree with TRBD2. Unmatched junction bases numbered 17, after V lost 4 bases and J lost 2 bases. The germline V gene has CDR1 SGHAT and CDR2 FQNNGV. CDR3 length equals 18 residues. The CDR3 bases are TGTGCCAGCAGCTCCCCTGGGGGATCTGGGGGGGTCCCCTACGAGCAGTACTTC. It is translated as CASSSPGGSGGVPYEQYF. Together with reference TRBV11-2 and TRBJ2-7, the CDR3 gives the full variable domain: EAGVAQSPRYKIIEKRQSVAFWCNPISGHATLYWYQQILGQGPKLLIQFQNNGVVDDSQLPKDRFSAERLKGVDSTLKIQPAKLEDSAVYLCASSSPGGSGGVPYEQYFGPGTRLTVT.

The J gene is TRBJ1-3, the V gene TRBV25-1; no clear D. V lost 10 bases and J 0 bases, leaving 10 bases between the germline ends. CDR1 is MGHDK, CDR2 SYGVNS, per germline. The CDR3 extends over 13 amino acids. The CDR3 is CATVSFSGNTIYF. As DNA, the CDR3 is TGTGCCACTGTGTCGTTCTCTGGAAACACCATATATTTT.

The genes are TRBV9 and TRBJ2-2; possibly TRBD1 for D (5 bases). The CDR3 consists of 15 residues. CDR1 is SGDLS, CDR2 YYNGEE, per germline. The V end lost 0 bases, the J end lost 6 bases, and 12 bases lay between the germline ends. CDR3 bases: TGTGCCAGCAGCGTAGAGGTCAGGGCGGCCGGGGAGCTGTTTTTT. Protein: CASSVEVRAAGELFF.

The CDR3 bases are TGTGCCTGGAGTAGATCAGGGTGGTTACGGGAAAAACTGTTTTTT. Translating gives CAWSRSGWLREKLFF. The rearrangement joins TRBV30 to TRBJ1-4, with D possibly matching TRBD1 (5 bases). CDR1 and CDR2 from the germline V gene are GTSNPN and SVGIG (reference sequence). The V and J ends lost 2 bases and 8 bases respectively, with 18 bases between them. The CDR3 sequence is 15 residues long. Supplemented by reference TRBV30 and TRBJ1-4, the full variable domain reads SQTIHQWPATLVQPVGSPLSLECTVEGTSNPNLYWYRQAAGRGLQLLFYSVGIGQISSEVPQNLSASRPQDRQFILSSKKLLLSDSGFYLCAWSRSGWLREKLFFGSGTQLSVL.

The CDR3, as DNA: TGTGCCAGCAGCCAAGGTCGCGCGGGGGCAGGGTATGGCTACACCTTC. Amino acids: CASSQGRAGAGYGYTF. V and J are TRBV4-2 and TRBJ1-2; D perhaps matches TRBD1 (6 bases). Germline assignment: CDR1 LGHNA and CDR2 YNFKEQ. CDR3 size: 16 residues. The germline V and J ends were trimmed by 1 base and 5 bases, with 17 bases remaining between them.

Remarks on this clone: The sample carries other DNA sequences with the same CDR3. The chain recombines TRBV27 with TRBJ2-6, with D possibly TRBD1 on 5 matching bases. Trimming stripped 3 bases from V and 4 bases from J, with 10 bases between. CDR3 length: 15 residues. Germline V gene data show CDR1 as MNHEY and CDR2 as SMNVEV (reference sequence). The CDR3 is CASSFRVAGANVLTF. CDR3 in DNA: TGTGCCAGCAGTTTCAGGGTTGCGGGGGCCAACGTCCTGACTTTC.

J is TRBJ2-7 and V is TRBV7-6; 9 bases are a match to TRBD2. V lost 10 bases and J lost 2; bases outside the gene matches: 3. The CDR3 consists of 12 residues. CDR1 is SGHVS, CDR2 FNYEAQ, per germline. CDR3: CATSGNTYEQYF. The CDR3, as DNA: TGTGCCACTAGCGGGAACACCTACGAGCAGTACTTC.

The V and J genes are TRBV30 and TRBJ1-2; TRBD1 agrees at 7 bases. Germline trimming cut 7 bases from V and 4 bases from J; bases unmatched to any gene: 9. In germline, CDR1 is GTSNPN, CDR2 SVGIG (reference sequence). The CDR3 contains 13 residues. CDR3: CASKKQGFYGYTF. In DNA, the CDR3 is TGTGCCTCTAAGAAACAGGGGTTCTATGGCTACACCTTC.

The genes are TRBV11-2 and TRBJ1-1, with D unresolved. Germline CDR1 SGHAT, CDR2 FQNNGV. Trimming cost V 5 bases and J 8 bases, with 18 bases left between them. The CDR3 runs to 14 residues. The CDR3 protein is CASSRNGVIGEAFF. The DNA for the CDR3 is TGTGCCAGCAGCCGCAACGGGGTCATAGGGGAAGCTTTCTTT.

The V gene is TRBV5-4, the J gene TRBJ2-2, with 14 bases aligning to TRBD2. Germline-derived CDR1 and CDR2 are SGHNT and YYREEE (reference sequence). This CDR3 has 18 residues. The ends lost 3 bases at V and 3 bases at J; junction bases unmatched: 7. In DNA, the CDR3 is TGTGCCAGCAGCTCCCGGACTAGCGGGAGGCGAGACACCGGGGAGCTGTTTTTT. This codes for CASSSRTSGRRDTGELFF.

The chain has TRBV4-1 and TRBJ2-1; D remains unclear. This CDR3 has 17 residues. V was trimmed by 4 bases and J by 0 bases, leaving 16 bases between them. Germline CDR1 and CDR2: MGHRA and YSYEKL. As DNA, the CDR3 is TGCGCCAGCAGCCGAGTAGACACCCTGAGCTCCTACAATGAGCAGTTCTTC. Protein sequence: CASSRVDTLSSYNEQFF.

The rearrangement uses TRBV6-6 and TRBJ2-7; 9 bases are a match to TRBD1. CDR1 is MNHNY and CDR2 is SVGAGI in the germline V gene (reference sequence). The CDR3 totals 14 residues. Trimming took 6 bases from V and 3 from J; bases not matched to a gene: 6. The CDR3 DNA reads TGTGCCAGCAGCCGCGGGACAGGGATCTACGAGCAGTACTTC. Amino acids: CASSRGTGIYEQYF.